The TCR beta chain described here comes from a study of PD-1 blockade in classical Hodgkin lymphoma. A word on this clone: The antigen is not known.

The table came from immunoSEQ multiplex PCR; TCRdb's copy has only in-frame clones and leaves some out. The data contain roughly 45,000 clones, 65% to 85% of them singletons. The CDR3 is 12 amino acids. Germline CDR1 reads SGHAT; CDR2 reads FQNNGV. Trimming left V 5 bases short and J 10 bases short, with 11 bases between. Brentuximab vedotin exposure varied, and every patient relapsed after autologous stem cell transplantation. Overall study findings and caveats: Baseline diversity in complete responders resembled that of newly diagnosed patients.

This receptor was taken from a human donor with classical Hodgkin lymphoma. The material sequenced was peripheral blood mononuclear cells (PBMCs), taken before the second cycle of nivolumab. V and J are TRBV11-2 and TRBJ1-4; D unresolved. For the CDR3, the DNA is TGTGCCAGCAGCCCCCCCCGTGGAAAACTGTTTTTT. Translation gives CASSPPRGKLFF.